These 9 T cell receptor beta chains came from one sample sequenced in a study of blood T cell repertoires in COVID-19. The table came from immunoSEQ multiplex PCR; TCRdb's copy has only in-frame clones and leaves some out. The table lists about 54,000 clones, about nine tenths of them singletons. The source material was peripheral blood. Receptor source: a man aged 55 to 70 with active COVID-19.

The rearrangement uses TRBV14 and TRBJ2-1; 7 nucleotides match TRBD2. Losses at the gene ends were 1 base for V and 5 bases for J; bases not matched to a gene: 11. CDR3 length: 17 amino acids. CDR1 SGHDN and CDR2 FVKESK come from the germline V gene. CDR3 protein: CASSQAGRTSENNEQFF. CDR3 coding DNA: TGTGCCAGCAGCCAAGCCGGGCGAACTAGCGAGAACAATGAGCAGTTCTTC.

The V gene is TRBV4-1, the J gene TRBJ2-3, with D possibly matching TRBD2 (6 bases). Trimming took off 4 bases at V and 4 bases at J, with 21 bases between the two ends. Germline CDR1 reads MGHRA; CDR2 reads YSYEKL. CDR3 length: 17 amino acids. CDR3 coding DNA: TGCGCCAGCAGCCTCCAACCCCCCTCGGGAGCCCCAGATACGCAGTATTTT. This gives the protein CASSLQPPSGAPDTQYF.

The J gene is TRBJ1-5, the V gene TRBV12-3 or TRBV12-4; D is perhaps TRBD1 (6 bases). This CDR3 contains 13 residues. V was clipped by 6 bases and J by 4 bases, with 10 bases between them. The CDR3, as DNA: TGTGCCAGCAGGGGGGCCATTAATCAGCCCCAGCATTTT. Translated, it gives CASRGAINQPQHF.

This clone occurred a few times. The chain combines TRBV6-5 with TRBJ2-3; TRBD2 agrees at 9 bases. The CDR3 is made up of 15 amino acids. Germline trimming cut 1 base from V and 6 bases from J; bases unmatched to any gene: 5. The germline gives CDR1 MNHEY, CDR2 SVGAGI. The CDR3 loop reads CASSYLAGEGDTQYF. For the CDR3, the DNA is TGTGCCAGCAGTTACTTAGCGGGAGAAGGTGATACGCAGTATTTT.

The chain is built from TRBV10-3 and TRBJ1-5; TRBD1 matches 10 bases. With V trimmed by 6 bases and J by 2 bases, 10 bases remained unmatched. The CDR3 contains 17 residues. CDR1 ENHRY and CDR2 SYGVKD come from the germline V gene. The CDR3 here is CAISETGGAIGNQPQHF. CDR3 nucleotides: TGTGCCATCAGCGAGACAGGGGGCGCGATCGGCAATCAGCCCCAGCATTTT.

This sequence joins TRBV9 and TRBJ2-1; 7 bases are shared with TRBD2. This CDR3 region has 13 residues. Germline lookup yields CDR1 SGDLS and CDR2 YYNGEE. V lost 7 bases and J lost 5; bases outside the gene matches: 6. The CDR3 here is CASAGLADNEQFF. The DNA for the CDR3 is TGTGCCAGCGCGGGGCTAGCGGACAATGAGCAGTTCTTC.

The V and J genes are TRBV15 and TRBJ1-4, with TRBD1 matching 7 bases. The CDR3 length is 14 residues. Germline V lookup: CDR1 LNHNV, CDR2 YYDKDF (reference sequence). J gave up 4 bases and V 1 base, and 0 bases lay outside the gene matches. The CDR3 is CATSRGQGNEKLFF. CDR3 bases: TGTGCCACCAGCAGAGGACAGGGTAATGAAAAACTGTTTTTT.

The chain couples TRBV3-1 (or the pseudogene TRBV3-2) to TRBJ2-2; D perhaps matches TRBD2 (6 bases). The CDR3 loop spans 15 amino acids. Per germline, CDR1 LGHDT and CDR2 YNNKEL (reference sequence). Trimming pared 3 bases from V and 5 bases from J, leaving 13 bases between. The CDR3 protein is CASSHLRGATGELFF. In DNA, the CDR3 is TGTGCCAGCAGCCACTTGCGGGGCGCGACCGGGGAGCTGTTTTTT.

The chain carries TRBV12-3 or TRBV12-4 and TRBJ2-3, with no clear D. The CDR3 extends over 12 amino acids. V lost 6 bases to trimming and J lost 1 base, with 5 bases between them. This chain's CDR3 is CASSRGTDTQYF. DNA for the CDR3: TGTGCCAGCAGCCGGGGCACAGATACGCAGTATTTT.